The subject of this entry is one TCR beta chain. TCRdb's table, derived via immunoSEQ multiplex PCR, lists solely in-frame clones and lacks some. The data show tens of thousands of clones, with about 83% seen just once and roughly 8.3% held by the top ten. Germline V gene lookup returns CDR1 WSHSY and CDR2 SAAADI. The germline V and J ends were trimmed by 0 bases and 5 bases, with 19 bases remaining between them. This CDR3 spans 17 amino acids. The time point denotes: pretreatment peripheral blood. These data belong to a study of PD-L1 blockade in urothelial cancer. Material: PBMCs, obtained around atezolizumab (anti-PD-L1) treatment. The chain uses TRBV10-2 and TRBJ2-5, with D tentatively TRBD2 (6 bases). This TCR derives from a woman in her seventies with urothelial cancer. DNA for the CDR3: TGCGCCAGCAGTGAGTCGGGCGGGGCCCCGATTGGCGAGACCCAGTACTTC. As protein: CASSESGGAPIGETQYF.